The next 21 T cell receptor beta chains were all read from a single sample in a study of immune heterogeneity within non-small cell lung tumors. Bulk tumor genomic DNA was the template, and each sample received around 560 ng. Multiple widely separated biopsies were taken from each primary tumor at surgery. Newly diagnosed with untreated non-small cell lung cancer, the patients underwent curative surgery. Using 32 V and 13 J primers, multiplex PCR amplified TCR beta CDR3. TCRdb re-derived calls from the multiplex PCR reads in MiXCR, one entry per CDR3 protein. The repertoire holds more than 10,000 distinct CDR3 sequences, with roughly 26% as singletons. Sequenced: lung tumor tissue. These receptors were collected from a man in his fifties or sixties with non-small cell lung cancer.

A word on this clonotype: A junction boundary mismatches the germline segment, possibly from a read error. The chain couples TRBV19 to TRBJ2-6; D could derive from TRBD1 or TRBD2 (6 bases each). The CDR3 covers 17 residues. Germline CDR1 and CDR2: LNHDA and SQIVND (reference sequence). CDR3 region: CSSSSGAAFSGANVLTF. DNA for the CDR3: TGTTCCAGTAGTTCGGGGGCCGCCTTCTCTGGGGCCAACGTCCTGACTTTC.

In its sample, this clonotype was seen a few times. The chain uses TRBV12-3 or TRBV12-4 and TRBJ2-5, with 15 bases matching TRBD2. The CDR3 spans 17 residues. J gave up 5 bases and V 6 bases, and 10 bases lay outside the gene matches. The CDR3 loop reads CASSFGLAGGLGETQYF. CDR3 coding DNA: TGTGCCAGCAGCTTTGGACTAGCGGGGGGGCTGGGGGAGACCCAGTACTTC.

Notes on this clonotype: It may be a read error: a sequence one base away is much more abundant. V is TRBV28 and J is TRBJ1-2, with 7 bases lining up with TRBD1. Per germline, CDR1 MDHEN and CDR2 SYDVKM. The CDR3 loop spans 16 amino acids. The CDR3 nucleotides are TGTTCCAGCAGGACACCGCGACAGGGTTCCCTTTATGGCTACACCTTC. Translation: CSSRTPRQGSLYGYTF.

This sequence joins TRBV7-9 and TRBJ1-1; weak D call: TRBD1 (6 bases). The CDR3 is 14 amino acids. CDR1 SEHNR and CDR2 FQNEAQ come from the germline V gene (reference sequence). The ends were cut back, 5 bases at V and 6 bases at J, with 16 bases in the middle. The CDR3 sequence is CASSARYRESEAFF. CDR3 in DNA: TGTGCCAGCAGCGCTCGGTACAGGGAGTCTGAAGCTTTCTTT.

This clonotype has at least ten counts. CDR3 sequence: CASRKIGGEQTQYF. For the CDR3, the DNA is TGTGCCAGCAGGAAAATAGGAGGGGAACAGACCCAGTACTTC. The gene calls are TRBV12-3 or TRBV12-4 and TRBJ2-5, with D maybe TRBD2 (6 bases). This CDR3 region has 14 residues. The V end lost 6 bases, the J end lost 6 bases, and 17 bases lay between the germline ends.

As to this clonotype: Possible read error: a much larger clone is one base away. The rearrangement links TRBV6-2 or TRBV6-3 to TRBJ2-3; TRBD2 might be the D (5 bases). The V and J ends lost 6 bases and 4 bases respectively, with 14 bases between them. Germline-derived CDR1 and CDR2 are MNHEY and SVGEGT. The CDR3 totals 14 residues. CDR3 sequence (DNA): TGTGCCAGCAGCCCTAGCTGGAGGTCAGATACGCAGTATTTT. The encoded protein is CASSPSWRSDTQYF.

In regard to this clonotype: Just one base apart from a much larger clone, this may be a read error. The chain recombines TRBV5-1 with TRBJ2-1; 11 bases agree with TRBD2. The V segment lost 5 bases and the J segment 5 bases; nucleotides outside the gene matches: 9. Germline assignment: CDR1 SGHRS and CDR2 YFSETQ. This CDR3 is built from 16 residues. CDR3 nucleotide sequence: TGCGCCAGCAGTGGGACTAGCGGAAATATTAACAATGAGCAGTTCTTC. Translating gives CASSGTSGNINNEQFF. Full variable domain (remainder filled in from reference TRBV5-1 and TRBJ2-1): KAGVTQTPRYLIKTRGQQVTLSCSPISGHRSVSWYQQTPGQGLQFLFEYFSETQRNKGNFPGRFSGRQFSNSRSEMNVSTLELGDSALYLCASSGTSGNINNEQFFGPGTRLTVL.

This rearrangement joins TRBV27 to TRBJ2-1, with 8 bases identical to TRBD2. The CDR3 sequence is 14 residues long. J was trimmed by 4 bases and V by 8 bases; bases with no gene match: 7. CDR1 MNHEY and CDR2 SMNVEV come from the germline V gene (reference sequence). CDR3 residues: CASRSGLGYNEQFF. CDR3 in DNA: TGTGCCAGCCGCTCGGGACTAGGATACAATGAGCAGTTCTTC.

The genes are TRBV18 and TRBJ2-7, with a possible D match to TRBD1 (5 bases). CDR3 length equals 12 residues. The ends were cut back, 3 bases at V and 6 bases at J, with 9 bases in the middle. Looked up from germline, CDR1 is KGHSH and CDR2 is LQKENI. The CDR3 loop reads CASSPTDREQYF. CDR3 DNA: TGTGCCAGCTCACCGACAGACCGCGAGCAGTACTTC.

This clonotype is medium-sized by share. The J gene is TRBJ1-1, the V gene TRBV27; no reliable D call. CDR1 MNHEY and CDR2 SMNVEV come from the germline V gene (reference sequence). The CDR3 consists of 13 residues. Trimming pared 8 bases from V and 0 bases from J, leaving 10 bases between. The DNA for the CDR3 is TGTGCCAGCCAGGACGCTATGAACACTGAAGCTTTCTTT. Translated, it gives CASQDAMNTEAFF.

DNA of the CDR3: TGTGCCAGCAGCCTGATGCTAGCGGGGACGCAGTATTTT. This codes for CASSLMLAGTQYF. The rearrangement links TRBV3-1 to TRBJ2-3, with 9 bases fitting TRBD2. This CDR3 has 13 amino acids. Germline V gives CDR1 LGHDT, CDR2 YNNKEL (reference sequence). The V segment lost 4 bases and the J segment 9 bases; nucleotides outside the gene matches: 5.

This clonotype was picked up many times. The chain has TRBV7-3 and TRBJ1-4; D unclear. With 1 base removed from V and 3 bases from J, the gap between germline ends came to 9 bases. The CDR3 has 15 residues. Per the germline V gene, CDR1 is SGHTA and CDR2 is FQGTGA. CDR3 sequence (DNA): TGTGCCAGCAGCTTAAATGGTGAACCTAATGAAAAACTGTTTTTT. Its translation is CASSLNGEPNEKLFF. The full variable domain, rest sourced from reference TRBV7-3 and TRBJ1-4, is GAGVSQTPSNKVTEKGKYVELRCDPISGHTALYWYRQSLGQGPEFLIYFQGTGAADDSGLPNDRFFAVRPEGSVSTLKIQRTERGDSAVYLCASSLNGEPNEKLFFGSGTQLSVL.

This clonotype is labeled as medium-sized. V usage is TRBV12-3 or TRBV12-4 and J usage is TRBJ2-6; TRBD1 might be the D (6 bases). Trimming took 6 bases from V and 0 from J, leaving 9 bases between them. CDR3 size: 15 residues. CDR3 amino acids: CASSPQGSGANVLTF. DNA of the CDR3: TGTGCCAGCAGCCCACAGGGCTCTGGGGCCAACGTCCTGACTTTC.

By share of the sample, this clonotype is medium-sized (0.01 to 0.1%). The chain joins TRBV28 to TRBJ2-1; no clear D gene. Germline lookup yields CDR1 MDHEN and CDR2 SYDVKM. The V gene lost 6 bases and the J gene lost 4 bases, with 10 bases spanning the gap. The CDR3 has 13 amino acids. The CDR3 here is CASRLGTYNEQFF. The CDR3 DNA sequence: TGTGCCAGCAGACTGGGAACGTACAATGAGCAGTTCTTC.

By proportion, this clonotype is medium-sized. The chain carries TRBV20-1 and TRBJ2-7; 9 bases agree with TRBD2. Unmatched junction bases numbered 3, after V lost 6 bases and J lost 3 bases. CDR3 length: 12 amino acids. CDR1 is DFQATT and CDR2 is SNEGSKA in the germline V gene (reference sequence). CDR3 in DNA: TGCAGTGCCAGGACTAGCGACTACGAGCAGTACTTC. Its protein product is CSARTSDYEQYF.

As to this clonotype: Possible read error: a much larger clone is one base away. CDR3 coding DNA: TGTGCCAGCAACTTAGCGGGGGCGAACACCGGGGAGCTGTTTTTT. Its translation: CASNLAGANTGELFF. The rearrangement joins TRBV7-6 to TRBJ2-2, with 9 bases identical to TRBD2. CDR1 is SGHVS, CDR2 FNYEAQ, per germline. The CDR3 has 15 amino acids. The full variable domain, completed using reference TRBV7-6 and TRBJ2-2, is GAGVSQSPRYKVTKRGQDVALRCDPISGHVSLYWYRQALGQGPEFLTYFNYEAQQDKSGLPNDRFSAERPEGSISTLTIQRTEQRDSAMYRCASNLAGANTGELFFGEGSRLTVL.

Note on this clonotype: A read error may be the cause here, since a much bigger clone is one base away. The chain carries TRBV28 and TRBJ1-5; possibly TRBD1 for D (5 bases). This CDR3 comprises 19 residues. From germline, CDR1 is MDHEN and CDR2 SYDVKM. The CDR3 DNA is TGTGCCAGCATTTTAAGAGGAATGGGGCGCGGGGAGAGCAATCAGCCCCAGCATTTT. It yields the protein CASILRGMGRGESNQPQHF.

This clonotype was recorded once. A much bigger clone sits one base away, suggesting this may be a read error. V usage is TRBV7-9 and J usage is TRBJ2-6, with D perhaps given as TRBD1 or TRBD2 (5 bases each). Per the germline V gene, CDR1 is SEHNR and CDR2 is FQNEAQ (reference sequence). Deletions cut 8 bases from V and 4 bases from J, with 21 bases between. CDR3 size: 17 residues. The CDR3 region has the DNA TGTGCCAGCTGCTGGGGGACCCTTCAGAAAGGGGCCAACGTCCTGACTTTC. Translation gives CASCWGTLQKGANVLTF. Complete variable domain (other parts from reference TRBV7-9 and TRBJ2-6): DTGVSQNPRHKITKRGQNVTFRCDPISEHNRLYWYRQTLGQGPEFLTYFQNEAQLEKSRLLSDRFSAERPKGSFSTLEIQRTEQGDSAMYLCASCWGTLQKGANVLTFGAGSRLTVL.

This clonotype is medium-sized within its sample. J is TRBJ1-3 and V is TRBV28; D is perhaps TRBD1 (5 bases). The CDR3 sequence is 17 residues long. Germline V gene sequence: CDR1 MDHEN, CDR2 SYDVKM. V shed 5 bases and J shed 0 bases, with 17 bases lying between them. This CDR3 is CASSGRRGLGSGNTIYF. The CDR3 DNA sequence: TGTGCCAGCAGTGGGCGTCGGGGCTTGGGCTCTGGAAACACCATATATTTT.

V usage is TRBV5-1 and J usage is TRBJ2-3; D tentatively reads TRBD1 or TRBD2 (6 bases each). The V and J ends lost 0 bases and 6 bases respectively, with 11 bases between them. CDR1 and CDR2 from the germline V gene are SGHRS and YFSETQ. CDR3 size: 14 residues. The CDR3 nucleotides are TGCGCCAGCAGCTTGGACGGGGGCCAGGATACGCAGTATTTT. Protein sequence: CASSLDGGQDTQYF.

This clonotype came up many times. This chain links TRBV12-3 or TRBV12-4 with TRBJ2-6; no clear D gene. Trimming stripped 3 bases from V and 4 bases from J, with 10 bases between. The CDR3 loop spans 15 amino acids. CDR3 region: CASSFLSGGANVLTF. The DNA for the CDR3 is TGTGCCAGCAGTTTTCTCTCGGGCGGGGCCAACGTCCTGACTTTC.